The 17 T cell receptor beta chains presented below share a single source sample, sequenced in a study of identical twins. TCRdb passed the 5' RACE reads through MiXCR, listing each CDR3 protein once. The profile shows hundreds of thousands of distinct CDR3 sequences, 15% to 20% of them singletons. The sample was also reused in another study, on T cells expressing NK-cell markers.

The sample consisted of PBMCs. The receptors stem from a woman younger than 30 in good health.

This chain links TRBV11-1 with TRBJ2-1; D ambiguous. With 3 bases removed from V and 5 bases from J, the gap between germline ends came to 8 bases. Germline V lookup: CDR1 SGHAT, CDR2 FQDESV (reference sequence). The CDR3 spans 13 residues. The CDR3 bases are TGTGCCAGCAGCTTTGGTGTTAACAATGAGCAGTTCTTC. Protein: CASSFGVNNEQFF.

The gene calls are TRBV28 and TRBJ1-1, with D hard to call. The CDR3 contains 13 residues. The V gene's germline CDR1 is MDHEN and CDR2 SYDVKM. V dropped 7 bases and J dropped 1 base, with 10 bases sitting between them. The CDR3 loop is CASNGRGNTEAFF. The DNA for the CDR3 is TGTGCCAGCAACGGGCGGGGGAACACTGAAGCTTTCTTT.

The sample holds a few counts of this clonotype. The rearrangement uses TRBV11-3 and TRBJ1-1; D uncertain. CDR1 is SGHNT and CDR2 is YENEEA in the germline V gene. The CDR3 consists of 13 residues. V was shortened by 5 bases and J by 3 bases, with 10 bases between the two germline ends. The CDR3 nucleotides read TGTGCCAGCAGCCTCGGGGTTCACACTGAAGCTTTCTTT. Its protein product is CASSLGVHTEAFF.

The J gene is TRBJ1-1, the V gene TRBV20-1; no clear D gene. This CDR3 is 13 amino acids long. V was shortened by 5 bases and J by 5 bases, with 15 bases between the two germline ends. Per the germline V gene, CDR1 is DFQATT and CDR2 is SNEGSKA (reference sequence). The CDR3 spells CSARDIGRTEAFF. The CDR3 bases are TGCAGTGCTCGCGACATCGGTAGGACTGAAGCTTTCTTT.

This clonotype appeared a few times. CDR3 sequence (DNA): TGCAGCGTTAAAAGGAACCTAAACGTCGACAATGAGCAGTTCTTC. Its translation: CSVKRNLNVDNEQFF. V usage is TRBV29-1 and J usage is TRBJ2-1, with D unresolved. V was shortened by 5 bases and J by 5 bases, with 19 bases between the two germline ends. Germline CDR1 reads SQVTM; CDR2 reads ANQGSEA. This CDR3 is 15 amino acids long.

At least ten counts were recorded for this clonotype. This sequence joins TRBV9 and TRBJ2-6; no clear D. Trimming stripped 0 bases from V and 2 bases from J, with 6 bases between. The CDR3 consists of 15 residues. Germline loops: CDR1 SGDLS, CDR2 YYNGEE. The CDR3 bases are TGTGCCAGCAGCGTAGAAAGGGCTGGGGCCAACGTCCTGACTTTC. Protein: CASSVERAGANVLTF.

The chain links TRBV4-3 to TRBJ2-1; 7 bases align to TRBD2. Trimming at V came to 4 bases and at J to 8 bases, leaving 8 bases not matched to a gene. Per the germline V gene, CDR1 is LGHNA and CDR2 is YSLEER. CDR3 length: 14 amino acids. The CDR3 bases are TGCGCCAGCAGCCTCGCGGGAGTCCTAGATGAGCAGTTCTTC. Amino acids: CASSLAGVLDEQFF.

The genes are TRBV2 and TRBJ2-7, with D perhaps matching TRBD1 (5 bases). There are 13 residues in the CDR3. V lost 7 bases and J 2 bases, leaving 12 bases between the germline ends. The germline V gene has CDR1 SNHLY and CDR2 FYNNEI. CDR3: CASKQSGTYEQYF. DNA of the CDR3: TGTGCCAGCAAGCAGTCAGGGACCTACGAGCAGTACTTC.

A single count supports this clonotype. The chain carries TRBV15 and TRBJ2-4, with D tentatively TRBD1 or TRBD2 (7 bases each). V lost 5 bases to trimming and J lost 9 bases, with 23 bases between them. The germline CDR1 and CDR2 sequences are LNHNV and YYDKDF (reference sequence). This CDR3 has 16 amino acids. The CDR3 loop reads CATSPWGGGALSIQYF. The DNA of the CDR3 is TGTGCCACCAGCCCCTGGGGAGGGGGCGCGTTAAGCATTCAGTACTTC.

This sequence joins TRBV20-1 and TRBJ2-7, with 11 bases fitting TRBD1. Germline loops: CDR1 DFQATT, CDR2 SNEGSKA (reference sequence). V lost 0 bases to trimming and J lost 2 bases; unmatched junction nucleotides: 3. The CDR3 runs 15 residues. The CDR3 region is CSAREGTGGAYEQYF. CDR3 in DNA: TGCAGTGCTAGAGAAGGGACAGGGGGGGCCTACGAGCAGTACTTC.

This clonotype was counted only a few times. The chain employs TRBV3-1 and TRBJ2-2, with D perhaps matching TRBD1 or TRBD2 (5 bases each). The CDR3 totals 16 residues. V was pared by 3 bases and J by 5 bases, with 16 bases between. The V gene's germline CDR1 is LGHDT and CDR2 YNNKEL (reference sequence). In nucleotides, the CDR3 is TGTGCCAGCAGCCAGAATATGGGGCGAGGGACCGGGGAGCTGTTTTTT. Protein: CASSQNMGRGTGELFF.

The sample holds a few counts of this clonotype. The J gene is TRBJ2-1, the V gene TRBV6-5, with D perhaps matching TRBD2 (5 bases). V lost 0 bases, J lost 3 bases, and 12 bases lay in between. CDR1 is MNHEY and CDR2 is SVGAGI in the germline V gene. The CDR3 consists of 16 residues. The CDR3 region has the DNA TGTGCCAGCAGTTACTCGATCCTAGCCTTCTACAATGAGCAGTTCTTC. It codes for CASSYSILAFYNEQFF.

The sample holds a few counts of this clonotype. V and J are TRBV6-5 and TRBJ2-1, with D unresolved. V gave up 6 bases and J gave up 8 bases, with 11 bases separating them. Germline V gene sequence: CDR1 MNHEY, CDR2 SVGAGI. The CDR3 is 12 residues long. In DNA form, the CDR3 reads TGTGCCAGCAGGTCGGGTCGGGATGAGCAGTTCTTC. Residues: CASRSGRDEQFF.

With regard to this clonotype: The junction and the germline gene differ at one end; a read error may be behind it. The chain carries TRBV12-3 or TRBV12-4 and TRBJ2-7, with 7 nucleotides matching TRBD1. There are 17 residues in the CDR3. The DNA of the CDR3 is TGTGCCAGCAGCTTAGGAAATCCCGGGACAGTCGGATACGAGCAGTACTTC. Translated: CASSLGNPGTVGYEQYF.

This clonotype showed up just a few times. The gene calls are TRBV5-6 and TRBJ2-1, with D possibly matching TRBD1 (6 bases). The germline V gene encodes CDR1 SGHDT and CDR2 YYEEEE. V lost 4 bases, J lost 6 bases, and 26 bases lay in between. The CDR3 is made up of 18 amino acids. In DNA, the CDR3 is TGTGCCAGCAGCACGCCTGAGTTGGGTGGGGGCTTTAGCAATGAGCAGTTCTTC. Its protein product is CASSTPELGGGFSNEQFF.

This clonotype was detected only a few times. CDR3 coding DNA: TGCGCCAGCAGCCAAGATCCAAACAGGGGGCGAAACACCGGGGAGCTGTTTTTT. It encodes CASSQDPNRGRNTGELFF. The chain joins TRBV4-3 to TRBJ2-2; 9 bases map to TRBD1. V was clipped by 0 bases and J by 2 bases; unmatched bases: 7. The CDR3 has 18 residues. In germline, CDR1 is LGHNA, CDR2 YSLEER.

The rearrangement uses TRBV11-2 and TRBJ2-2; TRBD2 matches 10 bases. The CDR3 is 15 amino acids. V gave up 3 bases and J gave up 6 bases; unmatched junction bases: 4. Germline-derived CDR1 and CDR2 are SGHAT and FQNNGV. The CDR3 protein is CASSFRLAGAGELFF. The CDR3 region has the DNA TGTGCCAGCAGCTTTCGCCTAGCGGGAGCCGGGGAGCTGTTTTTT.